This entry lists 22 T cell receptor beta chains sequenced from one sample in a study of T-cell reconstitution after alpha-beta-depleted transplantation in children. For TCRbeta, the library was prepared with unique molecular identifiers. TCRdb processed the PCR reads anew with MiXCR; each CDR3 protein has one entry. In the table there are 530,000 or so distinct CDR3 sequences, 25% to 30% of which are singletons. The sequencing here drew on PBMCs, taken before TCRalphabeta/CD19-depleted stem cell transplant. All receptors derive from a boy under two years old with Wiskott-Aldrich syndrome, due to receive a stem cell transplant.

This clonotype was counted between two and nine times. This sequence joins TRBV5-1 and TRBJ2-3; D gene ambiguous. V lost 0 bases to trimming and J lost 1 base, with 18 bases between them. Germline V gene lookup returns CDR1 SGHRS and CDR2 YFSETQ. This CDR3 is built from 18 residues. CDR3: CASSLVPSVLGGTDTQYF. The CDR3 bases are TGCGCCAGCAGCTTGGTCCCCTCCGTTTTGGGCGGCACAGATACGCAGTATTTT.

The V call is TRBV3-1, the J call TRBJ2-7; TRBD2 agrees at 14 bases. Germline lookup yields CDR1 LGHDT and CDR2 YNNKEL (reference sequence). V trimming: 3 bases; J trimming: 6 bases; junction bases outside the gene matches: 7. The CDR3 sequence is 16 residues long. CDR3 DNA: TGTGCCAGCAGCCATTTTCGGACTAGCGGGAGGCGCGAGCAGTACTTC. This sequence encodes CASSHFRTSGRREQYF.

The CDR3 nucleotides are TGTGCCTGGAGAGGGGGGCTCGGAAACACCATATATTTT. This sequence encodes CAWRGGLGNTIYF. The chain has TRBV30 and TRBJ1-3; D might be TRBD1 (6 bases). Germline CDR1 is GTSNPN and CDR2 is SVGIG (reference sequence). This CDR3 has 13 residues. Between the trimmed V and J ends, which lost 3 bases and 4 bases, there was a span of 10 bases.

V usage is TRBV20-1 and J usage is TRBJ2-1, with D possibly being TRBD1 (6 bases). Trimming took 6 bases from V and 2 from J, leaving 14 bases between them. Germline CDR1 and CDR2: DFQATT and SNEGSKA (reference sequence). The CDR3 extends over 14 amino acids. CDR3 nucleotides: TGCAGTGCCAGGGGCGGACAGCCCTACAATGAGCAGTTCTTC. Protein: CSARGGQPYNEQFF.

There are a few counts of this clonotype. This chain uses TRBV5-1 with TRBJ2-1, with 8 bases fitting TRBD2. The V segment lost 2 bases and the J segment 6 bases; nucleotides outside the gene matches: 10. CDR1 SGHRS and CDR2 YFSETQ come from the germline V gene. The CDR3 is 16 amino acids. CDR3 sequence: CASSFIGTSGSNEQFF. As DNA, the CDR3 is TGCGCCAGCAGCTTTATAGGCACTAGCGGTAGCAATGAGCAGTTCTTC.

This clonotype has more than one count but fewer than ten. The V call is TRBV6-1, the J call TRBJ2-4, with 12 bases aligning to TRBD1. Germline V gene sequence: CDR1 MNHNS, CDR2 SASEGT. Trimming removed 5 bases from V and 2 bases from J; junction bases left unmatched: 4. The CDR3 sequence is 16 residues long. The CDR3 DNA is TGTGCCAGCAGTCGGGGGACAGGGGGCCCCAAAAACATTCAGTACTTC. Protein: CASSRGTGGPKNIQYF.

V gene TRBV27 combines with J gene TRBJ2-1; D tentatively fits TRBD1 or TRBD2 (5 bases each). Trimming removed 11 bases from V and 4 bases from J, with 21 bases in between. The CDR3 extends over 15 amino acids. Germline CDR1 reads MNHEY; CDR2 reads SMNVEV (reference sequence). The DNA of the CDR3 is TGTGCCGCCCAAGCCGGGGCCAACTCGTACAATGAGCAGTTCTTC. Translated, it gives CAAQAGANSYNEQFF.

This clonotype was recorded at least ten times. The chain couples TRBV5-1 to TRBJ2-3, with 9 bases that match TRBD1. Losses at the gene ends were 2 bases for V and 4 bases for J; bases not matched to a gene: 2. The length of the CDR3 is 14 residues. In germline, CDR1 is SGHRS, CDR2 YFSETQ. CDR3 DNA sequence: TGCGCCAGCAGCTTCTGGACAGGGGCAGATACGCAGTATTTT. Its protein is CASSFWTGADTQYF.

This clonotype was observed a handful of times. The genes are TRBV20-1 and TRBJ2-1, with 9 bases matching TRBD2. This CDR3 is 13 amino acids long. Germline CDR1 reads DFQATT; CDR2 reads SNEGSKA (reference sequence). The CDR3 DNA reads TGCAGGATCGGGACTAGCCCCTACAATGAGCAGTTCTTC. This gives the protein CRIGTSPYNEQFF.

In its sample, this clonotype was seen a few times. The V and J genes are TRBV20-1 and TRBJ2-7; TRBD2 agrees at 12 bases. The CDR3 is made up of 17 amino acids. Germline CDR1 DFQATT, CDR2 SNEGSKA (reference sequence). The ends lost 3 bases at V and 3 bases at J; junction bases unmatched: 12. The CDR3, as DNA: TGCAGTGCTAGTAATTCATTGCTAGCGGGAGGGGGCTACGAGCAGTACTTC. It is translated as CSASNSLLAGGGYEQYF.

V gene TRBV5-1 combines with J gene TRBJ2-7; TRBD2 is a possible D gene (5 bases). Deletions cut 4 bases from V and 7 bases from J, with 15 bases between. This CDR3 spans 13 amino acids. The germline V gene encodes CDR1 SGHRS and CDR2 YFSETQ. The CDR3 region is CASSIGNRGEQYF. In nucleotides, the CDR3 is TGCGCCAGCAGCATCGGGAATCGCGGGGAGCAGTACTTC.

This clonotype has more than one count but fewer than ten. This chain joins TRBV12-3 or TRBV12-4 and TRBJ1-1; 7 bases fit TRBD1. This CDR3 region has 15 residues. J gave up 5 bases and V 6 bases, and 12 bases lay outside the gene matches. Here the CDR3 reads CASSETAPGGTEAFF. For the CDR3, the DNA is TGTGCCAGCAGCGAAACAGCCCCAGGGGGGACTGAAGCTTTCTTT.

This clonotype has only a few counts. This CDR3 reads CASLPPDRAPNTGELFF. For the CDR3, the DNA is TGTGCCAGCTTACCCCCGGACAGGGCCCCGAACACCGGGGAGCTGTTTTTT. The V and J genes are TRBV7-9 and TRBJ2-2; 8 bases are a match to TRBD1. The CDR3 spans 17 residues. The junction had 11 bases not matched to a gene; V was cut back by 8 bases and J by 0 bases. Germline V gene data show CDR1 as SEHNR and CDR2 as FQNEAQ (reference sequence).

This clonotype turned up a few times. The CDR3 nucleotides are TGTGCCAGCAGTTTATCAGGGGGCGTAGGAAATGAGCAGTTCTTC. It translates to CASSLSGGVGNEQFF. V is TRBV12-3 or TRBV12-4 and J is TRBJ2-1, with 8 bases matching TRBD1. The ends lost 2 bases at V and 7 bases at J; junction bases unmatched: 7. This CDR3 spans 15 amino acids.

The chain couples TRBV5-1 to TRBJ2-1, with TRBD2 matching over 16 bases. The CDR3 is 17 residues long. Per the germline V gene, CDR1 is SGHRS and CDR2 is YFSETQ. Trimming removed 4 bases from V and 5 bases from J; junction bases left unmatched: 6. For the CDR3, the DNA is TGCGCCAGCAGCGTGGGACTAGCGGGAGGGCCCCACAATGAGCAGTTCTTC. This translates into CASSVGLAGGPHNEQFF.

The rearrangement uses TRBV29-1 and TRBJ2-1; D is undetermined. This CDR3 comprises 12 residues. Trimming shortened V by 3 bases and J by 7 bases, and 10 bases separated the two germline ends. CDR1 and CDR2 from the germline V gene are SQVTM and ANQGSEA. CDR3 protein: CSVEKGRNEQFF. DNA of the CDR3: TGCAGCGTTGAGAAGGGTAGGAATGAGCAGTTCTTC.

The CDR3 region is CASSPGTVHGYTF. The CDR3 DNA reads as TGCGCCAGCAGCCCGGGGACAGTCCATGGCTACACCTTC. This chain links TRBV5-1 with TRBJ1-2; 7 nucleotides agree with TRBD1. The CDR3 is 13 amino acids. Losses at the gene ends were 4 bases for V and 6 bases for J; bases not matched to a gene: 6. The germline V gene has CDR1 SGHRS and CDR2 YFSETQ.

The chain has TRBV7-2 and TRBJ2-2; 7 nucleotides line up with TRBD2. Trimming removed 11 bases from V and 0 bases from J; junction bases left unmatched: 9. The CDR3 is 15 amino acids. Germline CDR1 and CDR2: SGHTA and FQGNSA. The CDR3 sequence: CAGPSGPANTGELFF. CDR3 coding DNA: TGTGCCGGGCCTAGCGGACCCGCGAACACCGGGGAGCTGTTTTTT.

This clonotype appeared a few times. V and J are TRBV5-1 and TRBJ2-5, with a tentative D call TRBD1 (5 bases). The CDR3 length is 16 residues. CDR1 is SGHRS and CDR2 is YFSETQ in the germline V gene. V was shortened by 0 bases and J by 2 bases, with 14 bases between the two germline ends. CDR3 amino acids: CASSLGSVTAQETQYF. CDR3 in DNA: TGCGCCAGCAGCTTGGGGAGTGTGACAGCACAAGAGACCCAGTACTTC.

The V and J genes are TRBV10-3 and TRBJ1-1, with 7 nucleotides matching TRBD1. CDR3 length equals 14 residues. The germline CDR1 and CDR2 sequences are ENHRY and SYGVKD. V lost 1 base and J lost 6; bases outside the gene matches: 5. In nucleotides, the CDR3 is TGTGCCATCAGTGAGTTACTTGGACAGGCTGAAGCTTTCTTT. Amino acid sequence: CAISELLGQAEAFF.

This clonotype has only a few counts. The CDR3 coding sequence is TGTGCCAGCAGTTTCCCTCGGGGTTCCTACGAGCAGTACTTC. This gives the protein CASSFPRGSYEQYF. The chain has TRBV12-3 or TRBV12-4 and TRBJ2-7, with D perhaps TRBD2 (5 bases). The CDR3 covers 14 residues. V gave up 3 bases and J gave up 1 base, with 10 bases separating them.

The DNA of the CDR3 is TGTGCCATCAGTGCGAGCGGGAGGAGCTCCTACGAGCAGTACTTC. It encodes CAISASGRSSYEQYF. The rearrangement joins TRBV10-3 to TRBJ2-7; 9 bases map to TRBD2. Germline CDR1 ENHRY, CDR2 SYGVKD. The CDR3 sequence is 15 residues long. The V gene end was trimmed by 4 bases and the J gene end by 0 bases; junction bases not matched to a gene: 4.